This T cell receptor beta chain stems from a study of spatial heterogeneity in lung cancer. Regarding the study as a whole: How many expanded intratumoral alpha and beta TCRs were present tracked the tumor mutation count, which was a count of nonsynonymous mutations.

Time point described: sample taken at primary tumor resection. Samples came from 65 to 75 TRACERx patients with untreated early-stage lung cancer. The authors sequenced whole RNA from tumor, nontumor lung or frozen PBMC without sorting. This clonotype was found many times. Its specificity is not known. The trim removed 4 bases at V and 0 bases at J, leaving 9 bases unmatched. The CDR3 length is 16 residues. Germline lookup yields CDR1 SGDLS and CDR2 YYNGEE. TCRdb itself ran the 5' RACE reads through MiXCR, one entry per CDR3 protein. The table has 7,200 or so distinct CDR3 sequences, more than 10% seen once; the top ten hold 22%.

The chain joins TRBV9 to TRBJ2-5, with 7 bases that match TRBD2. Sequencing used lung tumor tissue, obtained at surgery. The source of this sequence is a male donor with early-stage non-small cell lung cancer. This CDR3 reads CASSSSGGEYQETQYF. DNA of the CDR3: TGTGCCAGCAGCTCATCTGGGGGGGAGTACCAAGAGACCCAGTACTTC.